Listed here are 22 T cell receptor beta chains from one sample, sequenced in a study of long-term antiretroviral therapy in people with HIV. Survey-level resolution applied to immunoSEQ assay v3.0. Assay used: immunoSEQ multiplex PCR; TCRdb lists only in-frame clones, some missing. The sample records tens of thousands of clones, around 86% being singletons. Sequencing was performed on unsorted PBMCs, taken 0.2 years before starting antiretroviral therapy. These receptor sequences come from a man younger than 35 with HIV.

The CDR3 sequence: CASSWVGGTNTGELFF. As DNA, the CDR3 is TGCGCCAGCAGCTGGGTGGGGGGCACGAACACCGGGGAGCTGTTTTTT. The chain employs TRBV5-1 and TRBJ2-2, with D perhaps assigned TRBD1 or TRBD2 (6 bases each). Deletions cut 3 bases from V and 0 bases from J, with 12 bases between. The germline V gene has CDR1 SGHRS and CDR2 YFSETQ. CDR3 size: 16 residues.

The chain links TRBV19 to TRBJ2-7; TRBD1 matches 7 bases. V lost 7 bases and J lost 2; bases outside the gene matches: 8. CDR1 is LNHDA and CDR2 is SQIVND in the germline V gene (reference sequence). The CDR3 extends over 14 amino acids. Here the CDR3 DNA reads TGTGCCAGTACCCCGTCTCAGGGGGCCTACGAGCAGTACTTC. Translating it yields CASTPSQGAYEQYF.

The chain uses TRBV9 and TRBJ1-1, with unresolved D. The V end lost 3 bases, the J end lost 11 bases, and 14 bases lay between the germline ends. Germline-derived CDR1 and CDR2 are SGDLS and YYNGEE. This CDR3 contains 12 residues. CDR3 amino acids: CASSAAYGEAFF. The CDR3 DNA reads as TGTGCCAGCAGCGCAGCGTATGGTGAGGCTTTCTTT.

V is TRBV4-1 and J is TRBJ2-7, with D perhaps matching TRBD2 (6 bases). The ends were cut back, 0 bases at V and 5 bases at J, with 14 bases in the middle. The CDR3 totals 15 residues. CDR1 is MGHRA and CDR2 is YSYEKL in the germline V gene. The CDR3 sequence: CASSQEREGIDEQYF. CDR3 DNA: TGCGCCAGCAGCCAAGAGCGGGAAGGAATTGACGAGCAGTACTTC.

The CDR3 sequence: CASTLPNSPLHF. The CDR3 DNA sequence: TGTGCCAGCACACTTCCCAATTCACCCCTCCACTTT. The rearrangement links TRBV2 to TRBJ1-6; no firm D call. V was clipped by 7 bases and J by 7 bases, with 8 bases between them. CDR3 length: 12 amino acids. Germline CDR1 SNHLY, CDR2 FYNNEI.

The chain joins TRBV9 to TRBJ1-1; weak D call: TRBD1 (5 bases). Germline V gives CDR1 SGDLS, CDR2 YYNGEE. Trimming took off 6 bases at V and 4 bases at J, with 13 bases between the two ends. The CDR3 spans 13 residues. This chain's CDR3 is CASMGDEGTEAFF. In DNA form, the CDR3 reads TGTGCCAGCATGGGGGACGAAGGCACTGAAGCTTTCTTT.

The chain recombines TRBV5-8 with TRBJ2-1; D is undetermined. The CDR3 sequence is 14 residues long. V dropped 1 base and J dropped 8 bases, with 13 bases sitting between them. Germline V gives CDR1 SGHTS, CDR2 YDEGEE. DNA for the CDR3: TGTGCCAGCAGCTTGCGGCTACAATGGGATGAGCAGTTCTTC. It codes for CASSLRLQWDEQFF.

CDR3 residues: CASSRPGLQENIQYF. The CDR3 DNA sequence: TGTGCCAGCAGCCGACCAGGGCTGCAGGAAAACATTCAGTACTTC. The chain is built from TRBV7-9 and TRBJ2-4; TRBD1 is a possible D gene (5 bases). Germline V gives CDR1 SEHNR, CDR2 FQNEAQ (reference sequence). The V gene lost 5 bases and the J gene lost 5 bases, with 16 bases spanning the gap. The CDR3 runs to 15 residues. Combining the CDR3 with reference TRBV7-9 and TRBJ2-4 gives the whole variable domain DTGVSQNPRHKITKRGQNVTFRCDPISEHNRLYWYRQTLGQGPEFLTYFQNEAQLEKSRLLSDRFSAERPKGSFSTLEIQRTEQGDSAMYLCASSRPGLQENIQYFGAGTRLSVL.

The chain links TRBV11-2 to TRBJ1-2, with a possible D match to TRBD1 (5 bases). V dropped 5 bases and J dropped 5 bases, with 21 bases sitting between them. This CDR3 is 16 amino acids long. The germline CDR1 and CDR2 sequences are SGHAT and FQNNGV. CDR3 region: CASSPGSGPLVYGYTF. The DNA for the CDR3 is TGTGCCAGCAGCCCCGGGTCGGGACCCCTGGTTTATGGCTACACCTTC.

CDR3 in DNA: TGTGCCAGCAGCGGACTAATACATGACAATGAGCAGTTCTTC. Translating gives CASSGLIHDNEQFF. V is TRBV21-1 and J is TRBJ2-1; TRBD2 is the table's D call and was not checked against the DNA. TRBV21-1 represents a pseudogene. The length of the CDR3 is 14 residues.

DNA of the CDR3: TGTGCCAGCAGCTTGGACCCTCGTGACGGGGAGCTGTTTTTT. Its translation is CASSLDPRDGELFF. The chain recombines TRBV5-4 with TRBJ2-2; no clear D. V was clipped by 0 bases and J by 7 bases, with 10 bases between them. CDR3 length: 14 amino acids. Per the germline V gene, CDR1 is SGHNT and CDR2 is YYREEE (reference sequence).

This chain joins TRBV7-9 and TRBJ1-4, with D possibly being TRBD1 (6 bases). The CDR3 runs to 14 residues. Germline values: CDR1 SEHNR, CDR2 FQNEAQ (reference sequence). V was clipped by 3 bases and J by 9 bases, with 14 bases between them. The CDR3 DNA is TGTGCCAGCAGCTTTGGGGGCAGTTTACAAAAACTGTTTTTT. This sequence encodes CASSFGGSLQKLFF.

The J gene is TRBJ1-5, the V gene TRBV10-3; 9 bases line up with TRBD1. The trim removed 10 bases at V and 0 bases at J, leaving 10 bases unmatched. This CDR3 region has 16 residues. Germline V gives CDR1 ENHRY, CDR2 SYGVKD. CDR3: CATGTGTSLSNQPQHF. DNA of the CDR3: TGTGCCACCGGGACAGGGACGAGTCTTAGCAATCAGCCCCAGCATTTT.

This rearrangement joins TRBV5-6 to TRBJ2-3; tentatively, D is TRBD1 or TRBD2 (5 bases each). This CDR3 spans 17 amino acids. Germline V gene lookup returns CDR1 SGHDT and CDR2 YYEEEE. The V end lost 2 bases, the J end lost 7 bases, and 23 bases lay between the germline ends. CDR3 residues: CASSLTGTSKVSNTQYF. CDR3 DNA: TGTGCCAGCAGCTTAACCGGGACCTCAAAAGTTAGTAATACGCAGTATTTT.

The chain employs TRBV6-6 and TRBJ1-4, with D possibly being TRBD1 (6 bases). This CDR3 has 15 residues. CDR1 MNHNY and CDR2 SVGAGI come from the germline V gene (reference sequence). Trimming took off 2 bases at V and 8 bases at J, with 15 bases between the two ends. The CDR3, as DNA: TGTGCCAGCAGTTACGGTGGGACATCGGAGGAAAAACTGTTTTTT. Encoded protein: CASSYGGTSEEKLFF.

This sequence joins TRBV7-2 and TRBJ2-5, with D unclear. V was shortened by 1 base and J by 5 bases, with 17 bases between the two germline ends. CDR3 length: 16 amino acids. The germline V gene has CDR1 SGHTA and CDR2 FQGNSA. The CDR3 bases are TGTGCCAGCAGCTTAGGCGAGGATTTCCGCCAGGAGACCCAGTACTTC. It specifies CASSLGEDFRQETQYF.

This rearrangement joins TRBV7-9 to TRBJ2-5; no firm D call. The DNA matches TRBJ2-7 better at its end, which makes the J call doubtful. Germline-derived CDR1 and CDR2 are SEHNR and FQNEAQ (reference sequence). The CDR3 runs to 13 residues. The CDR3 DNA reads as TGTGCCAGCAGCTTAGCGAATGAGGACGAGCAGTACTTC. Amino acid sequence: CASSLANEDEQYF.

The chain combines TRBV19 with TRBJ2-7; D remains ambiguous. The CDR3 is made up of 15 amino acids. Germline V gene sequence: CDR1 LNHDA, CDR2 SQIVND (reference sequence). Between the trimmed V and J ends, which lost 1 base and 0 bases, there was a span of 10 bases. CDR3 bases: TGTGCCAGTAGTATAGCTGGGGAAGTCTCCTACGAGCAGTACTTC. It codes for CASSIAGEVSYEQYF.

This rearrangement joins TRBV11-2 to TRBJ2-7; 10 bases match TRBD2. V lost 5 bases and J lost 3; bases outside the gene matches: 13. The germline V gene has CDR1 SGHAT and CDR2 FQNNGV. This CDR3 spans 17 amino acids. The CDR3 DNA reads TGTGCCAGCAGCCCGAACCTGGGGGGGACTAGCGACTACGAGCAGTACTTC. Its translation is CASSPNLGGTSDYEQYF.

V is TRBV5-1 and J is TRBJ1-1, with D unresolved. CDR1 is SGHRS, CDR2 YFSETQ, per germline. The CDR3 loop spans 13 amino acids. V was shortened by 2 bases and J by 4 bases, with 9 bases between the two germline ends. Here the CDR3 reads CASSFLGSTEAFF. CDR3 nucleotide sequence: TGCGCCAGCAGCTTTTTGGGGAGCACTGAAGCTTTCTTT.

The chain is built from TRBV29-1 and TRBJ1-1; D gene unclear. CDR3 length equals 11 residues. Trimming pared 4 bases from V and 1 base from J, leaving 4 bases between. Germline V gene data show CDR1 as SQVTM and CDR2 as ANQGSEA. In DNA form, the CDR3 reads TGCAGCGTTGGGAGGAACACTGAAGCTTTCTTT. Translation gives CSVGRNTEAFF. Filled out from reference TRBV29-1 and TRBJ1-1, the complete variable domain reads SAVISQKPSRDICQRGTSLTIQCQVDSQVTMMFWYRQQPGQSLTLIATANQGSEATYESGFVIDKFPISRPNLTFSTLTVSNMSPEDSSIYLCSVGRNTEAFFGQGTRLTVV.

The gene calls are TRBV11-2 and TRBJ2-7; perhaps TRBD1 as D (6 bases). The CDR3 sequence is 13 residues long. V lost 2 bases, J lost 5 bases, and 10 bases lay in between. Germline-derived CDR1 and CDR2 are SGHAT and FQNNGV. The CDR3 bases are TGTGCCAGCAGCTTAAGCAGGGGCGACGAGCAGTACTTC. This codes for CASSLSRGDEQYF.